The table lists the clone carrying this TCR beta chain with a few counts. Its antigen remains unknown. TCRdb re-analysed the 5' RACE reads in MiXCR, keeping a single row per CDR3 protein. The sample carries 400,000 to 500,000 distinct CDR3 sequences, 13% to 15% recorded once. These data originate in a study of identical twins. Notes on the study in general: Beta out-of-frame sequences showed weaker excess twin sharing.

There are 13 residues in the CDR3. Germline CDR1 is MNHEY and CDR2 is SVGEGT. Deletions cut 6 bases from V and 2 bases from J, with 11 bases between. This sample was shared with a second study, whose subject was yellow fever vaccine responses in identical twins.

V gene TRBV6-2 or TRBV6-3 combines with J gene TRBJ2-7; D gene unclear. The source material was CD4+ T cells sorted from blood. This sequence was found in a woman aged 18-35 years in good health. CDR3 DNA: TGTGCCAGCAGCATACCCCGGACCTACGAGCAGTACTTC. Translation gives CASSIPRTYEQYF.